These 5 T cell receptor beta chains share one sample of origin, sequenced in a study of blood T cell repertoires in COVID-19. The repertoire was sequenced with immunoSEQ multiplex PCR; TCRdb's copy has only in-frame clones and lacks some. The sample shows around 290,000 clones, about 89% of them seen only once. Input material: PBMCs or T cells enriched from blood (not recorded which). These receptors were collected from a woman between 18 and 30 years old who had recovered from COVID-19.

J is TRBJ1-1 and V is TRBV6-5; tentative D call: TRBD1 (5 bases). Germline V gene lookup returns CDR1 MNHEY and CDR2 SVGAGI. The CDR3 loop spans 11 amino acids. The V gene lost 8 bases and the J gene lost 5 bases, with 9 bases spanning the gap. In DNA form, the CDR3 reads TGTGCCAGCGTCGGGGGGACTGAAGCTTTCTTT. Amino acids: CASVGGTEAFF.

The V gene is TRBV9, the J gene TRBJ1-1; no definite D call. CDR1 and CDR2 from the germline V gene are SGDLS and YYNGEE. V was clipped by 0 bases and J by 7 bases, with 10 bases between them. The CDR3 covers 13 residues. The CDR3 coding sequence is TGTGCCAGCAGCGTAGGAAACCAGTTTGAAGCTTTCTTT. Translating gives CASSVGNQFEAFF.

The chain joins TRBV27 to TRBJ2-4; 9 nucleotides align to TRBD1. Germline CDR1 is MNHEY and CDR2 is SMNVEV (reference sequence). J was trimmed by 1 base and V by 4 bases; bases with no gene match: 5. This CDR3 is 16 amino acids long. The CDR3 DNA sequence: TGTGCCAGCAGTTCACTCGGGACAGGGGCCAAAAACATTCAGTACTTC. This sequence encodes CASSSLGTGAKNIQYF.

V gene TRBV27 combines with J gene TRBJ2-5; 7 bases align to TRBD2. V trimming: 2 bases; J trimming: 7 bases; junction bases outside the gene matches: 4. The CDR3 is made up of 13 amino acids. In germline, CDR1 is MNHEY, CDR2 SMNVEV (reference sequence). The chain's CDR3 is CASSLLPSGTQYF. DNA of the CDR3: TGTGCCAGCAGTTTACTTCCTAGCGGGACCCAGTACTTC.

V is TRBV19 and J is TRBJ1-5; no clear D gene. There are 15 residues in the CDR3. Germline values: CDR1 LNHDA, CDR2 SQIVND (reference sequence). The V gene lost 3 bases and the J gene lost 0 bases, with 9 bases spanning the gap. The CDR3 DNA reads as TGTGCCAGTAGTATTCGGGGATATAGCAATCAGCCCCAGCATTTT. Its protein product is CASSIRGYSNQPQHF.